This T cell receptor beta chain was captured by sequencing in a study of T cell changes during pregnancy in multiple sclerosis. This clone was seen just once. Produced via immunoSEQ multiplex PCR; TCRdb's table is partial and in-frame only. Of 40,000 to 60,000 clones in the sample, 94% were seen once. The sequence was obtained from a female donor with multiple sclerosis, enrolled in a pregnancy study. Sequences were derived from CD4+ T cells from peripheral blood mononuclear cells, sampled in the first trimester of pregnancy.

The CDR3 DNA reads as TGTGCCAGCAGCGCCAGGACAAACTCCTACAATGAGCAGTTCTTC. It yields the protein CASSARTNSYNEQFF. The gene calls are TRBV9 and TRBJ2-1; a possible D gene is TRBD1 (5 bases). Deletions cut 3 bases from V and 0 bases from J, with 10 bases between. This CDR3 has 15 amino acids. Germline-derived CDR1 and CDR2 are SGDLS and YYNGEE.